This T cell receptor beta chain was retrieved from a study of cytomegalovirus exposure and HLA in healthy donors. Study details: There were 65 million to 85 million unique TCRs (from HLA-typed donors) in an early data release. Study-level findings and limits: CMV serostatus alone was available as immune exposure information.

It was healthy bone marrow donors who served as donors. The ends were cut back, 2 bases at V and 3 bases at J, with 15 bases in the middle. The CDR3 is 15 amino acids. Germline V gene data show CDR1 as SGHRS and CDR2 as YFSETQ. Both 60 Vbeta primers and 13 Jbeta primers went into the PCR. The data were produced by immunoSEQ multiplex PCR, yet TCRdb's version contains in-frame clones alone and is incomplete. The table counts about 200,000 clones; 0.9% to 1.4% lies in the top ten. Concerning this clone itself: What it binds is not known.

The sample comprised PBMCs. This sequence originates from a girl aged 2 to 9 in good health and CMV-seropositive. The chain combines TRBV5-1 with TRBJ2-7; D not resolved. In DNA, the CDR3 is TGCGCCAGCAGCTTTCGACCGAGGCAGAACTACGAGCAGTACTTC. It yields the protein CASSFRPRQNYEQYF. Looking up the rest from reference TRBV5-1 and TRBJ2-7 gives the full variable domain: KAGVTQTPRYLIKTRGQQVTLSCSPISGHRSVSWYQQTPGQGLQFLFEYFSETQRNKGNFPGRFSGRQFSNSRSEMNVSTLELGDSALYLCASSFRPRQNYEQYFGPGTRLTVT.